This is a list of T cell receptor beta chains from one sample in a study of shared clonotypes between healthy human individuals. The repertoire was sequenced with immunoSEQ multiplex PCR; TCRdb's copy has only in-frame clones and lacks some. The sample yields more than 850,000 clones, around 82% seen once. The sample consisted of memory CD4+ T cells from PBMCs. Source of these receptors: a man younger than 30 in good health. Some clones in this sample may be carry-over from other donors' samples. Both conserved end residues are part of each CDR3. A D gene is named only where the DNA matches it firmly. Size tells how often a clone was seen (once, few, many) or the class of an expanded clone, and some rows leave it out.

v_gene	j_gene	abundance	d_gene	CDR3nt	CDR3aa
TRBV29-1	TRBJ2-4	NA	NA	TGCAGCGTTGAGATATCTAGCGACATTCAGTACTTC	CSVEISSDIQYF
TRBV28	TRBJ1-4	once	NA	TGTGCCAGCAGTATGAGGTTAGAAAAACTGTTTTTT	CASSMRLEKLFF
TRBV5-4	TRBJ2-3	NA	TRBD2	TGTGCCAGCAGCCCTCCCAGGGGAGCGGGAGGAGATACGCAGTATTTT	CASSPPRGAGGDTQYF
TRBV19	TRBJ2-7	NA	TRBD2	TGTGCCAGTGGGATAGCGGGAGAGAGGTACGAGCAGTACTTC	CASGIAGERYEQYF
TRBV7-9	TRBJ2-2	few	TRBD1	TGTGCCAGCCGGGACAGGGGAATTATGAGCGGGGAGCTGTTTTTT	CASRDRGIMSGELFF
TRBV4-1	TRBJ2-3	many	TRBD2	TGCGCCAGCAGCCAGGGGGGACTAGCGGGAGGGAACACAGATACGCAGTATTTT	CASSQGGLAGGNTDTQYF
TRBV5-4	TRBJ2-2	NA	TRBD2	TGTGCCAGCAGCTTGGGGGGACTAGCGGGAGGTACGAACACCGGGGAGCTGTTTTTT	CASSLGGLAGGTNTGELFF
TRBV28	TRBJ1-5	NA	NA	TGTGCCAGTTTAGGAAGGGGCTTCCTCAATCAGCCCCAGCATTTT	CASLGRGFLNQPQHF
TRBV18	TRBJ2-1	few	NA	TGTGCCAGCTCACCACTGACCTCGAGGCCCCGGGAACGGCCTGAGCAGTTCTTC	CASSPLTSRPRERPEQFF
TRBV29-1	TRBJ2-7	NA	TRBD1	TGCAGCGTTGCGACAGGGGCCTACGAGCAGTACTTC	CSVATGAYEQYF
TRBV15	TRBJ2-5	once	NA	TGTGCCACCTGCCCACAGCCCCAAGGGACCCAGTACTTC	CATCPQPQGTQYF
TRBV4-2	TRBJ2-3	NA	TRBD2	TGTGCCAGCAGCCAAGATCTAGGCGGGAGGCCGGATACGCAGTATTTT	CASSQDLGGRPDTQYF
TRBV11-1	TRBJ2-3	NA	TRBD1	TGTGCCAGCAGCTTAGCTCGGACAGGGGGCTACGATACGCAGTATTTT	CASSLARTGGYDTQYF
TRBV28	TRBJ1-4	NA	TRBD1	TGTGCCAGCAACAACAGGGGAGGGATTAATGAAAAACTGTTTTTT	CASNNRGGINEKLFF
TRBV18	TRBJ1-3	NA	NA	TGTGCCAGCTCACCACCCGGCCGGCCCTCTGGAAACACCATATATTTT	CASSPPGRPSGNTIYF
TRBV5-4	TRBJ2-5	NA	NA	TGTGCCAGCAGCAACCGGGACTACCAAGAGACCCAGTACTTC	CASSNRDYQETQYF
TRBV6-6	TRBJ2-7	NA	TRBD1	TGTGCCAGCAGTTATGCAGGGGGAACTGTCTTC	CASSYAGGTVF
TRBV7-9	TRBJ1-1	NA	NA	TGTGCCAGCAGCCAAACAGTAGCGAACACTGAAGCTTTCTTT	CASSQTVANTEAFF
TRBV6-1	TRBJ2-1	NA	NA	TGTGCCAGCAGTGAATCGGCAGGGTCCTACAATGAGCAGTTCTTC	CASSESAGSYNEQFF
TRBV5-1	TRBJ2-2	NA	NA	TGCGCCAGCAGCACGAACGTAATAACCGGGGAGCTGTTTTTT	CASSTNVITGELFF
TRBV5-1	TRBJ2-2	NA	NA	TGCGCCAGCAGTCCTTTGGGGAACACCGGGGAGCTGTTTTTT	CASSPLGNTGELFF
TRBV15	TRBJ2-7	NA	TRBD1	TGTGCCACCAGCAGAGTTCGGACAGGTAGCTTTAACGAGCAGTACTTC	CATSRVRTGSFNEQYF
TRBV7-9	TRBJ2-5	NA	NA	TGTGCCAGCAGCTTGGGGGGAGAAGAGACCCAGTACTTC	CASSLGGEETQYF
TRBV7-9	TRBJ1-2	NA	NA	TGTGCCAGCAGCCTTAGTACGGGGACGTGGGGCTACACCTTC	CASSLSTGTWGYTF
TRBV7-7	TRBJ2-1	NA	TRBD2	TGTGCCAGCAGCCCCGTAGCGGGAGGAGTCTACAATGAGCAGTTCTTC	CASSPVAGGVYNEQFF
TRBV28	TRBJ2-7	NA	NA	TGTGCCAGCAGTTCTTCCCCGCAGTGGACCTACGAGCAGTACTTC	CASSSSPQWTYEQYF
TRBV28	TRBJ1-2	NA	TRBD1	TGTGCCAGCAGTTTTCTCTCGGGACAGGGTTGGCGGCAAGGCTACACCTTC	CASSFLSGQGWRQGYTF
TRBV14	TRBJ1-2	NA	TRBD1	TGTGCCAGCAGCCACCCAGGACAGGGGGCTAATGGCTACACCTTC	CASSHPGQGANGYTF
TRBV28	TRBJ1-4	NA	NA	TGTGCCAGCAGTTTGGCAGGAGATGTTGGTGAAAAACTGTTTTTT	CASSLAGDVGEKLFF
TRBV2	TRBJ1-1	few	NA	TGTGCCAGCACCCAAGAAAGGGGTAACACTGAAGCTTTCTTT	CASTQERGNTEAFF
TRBV2	TRBJ2-7	NA	NA	TGTGCCAGCAGCGACAGTCTTTCCTCCTACGAGCAGTACTTC	CASSDSLSSYEQYF
TRBV29-1	TRBJ1-1	NA	NA	TGCAGCGTTACACAGAACACCAACACTGAAGCTTTCTTT	CSVTQNTNTEAFF
TRBV2	TRBJ2-5	NA	TRBD2	TGTGCCAGCAGAGCCGGGACGGGGGGAGAGACCCAGTACTTC	CASRAGTGGETQYF
TRBV27	TRBJ2-7	NA	TRBD2	TGTGCCAGCAGCTCCGGTTACTCTTCGACTAGCGGGAGGGGATTCCGCTACGAGCAGTACTTC	CASSSGYSSTSGRGFRYEQYF
TRBV9	TRBJ1-2	NA	NA	TGTGCCAGCAGCGTAACGGATGCTAACTATGGCTACACCTTC	CASSVTDANYGYTF
TRBV5-6	TRBJ1-5	NA	TRBD1	TGTGCCAGCAGCAGGACAGGGGCCCTTAATCAGCCCCAGCATTTT	CASSRTGALNQPQHF
TRBV6-5	TRBJ1-1	NA	NA	TGTGCCAGCATCAATAGGAACACTGAAGCTTTCTTT	CASINRNTEAFF
TRBV6-5	TRBJ2-1	few	NA	TGTGCCAGCAGTCGCGGCAGGGATGAGCAGTTCTTC	CASSRGRDEQFF
TRBV6-6	TRBJ2-3	NA	TRBD2	TGTGCCAGCAGTTACGGGGCGGGAGCTACAGATACGCAGTATTTT	CASSYGAGATDTQYF
TRBV7-8	TRBJ1-5	NA	TRBD1	TGTGCCAGCAGTCCTTTTGGGACAGTCAGCAATCAGCCCCAGCATTTT	CASSPFGTVSNQPQHF
TRBV28	TRBJ1-2	NA	TRBD1	TGTGCCAGCAGTTCTCGCAGGGGGGATGGCTACACCTTC	CASSSRRGDGYTF
TRBV4-1	TRBJ2-1	NA	TRBD2	TGCGCCAGCAGCCCACAAGGGACTAGCGGGAACAATGAGCAGTTCTTC	CASSPQGTSGNNEQFF
TRBV9	TRBJ2-3	NA	TRBD1	TGTGCCAGCAGCGCCTCGACAGGGAGTGGAGATACGCAGTATTTT	CASSASTGSGDTQYF
TRBV7-2	TRBJ2-3	NA	TRBD1	TGTGCCAGCGCCTTCGGACAGGGGGAATCAGATACGCAGTATTTT	CASAFGQGESDTQYF
TRBV29-1	TRBJ1-2	NA	TRBD1	TGCAGCGTTGGACAGGGGAGCTTAGATGGCTACACCTTC	CSVGQGSLDGYTF
TRBV5-1	TRBJ2-4	NA	TRBD1	TGCGCCAGCAGCTTGGGAGGGGGCGCCGGAAACATTCAGTACTTC	CASSLGGGAGNIQYF
TRBV5-8	TRBJ2-6	NA	NA	TGTGCCAGCAGCTTGTTCGTGGAGAGCTCTGGGGCCAACGTCCTGACTTTC	CASSLFVESSGANVLTF
TRBV12-1	TRBJ2-1	NA	NA	TGTGCCAGCAGCTCCCGATTAGCGGGAGGGTCTTACAATGAGCAGTTCTTC	CASSSRLAGGSYNEQFF
TRBV6-1	TRBJ1-1	NA	NA	TGTGCCAGCAGTGAAAAGCGAACAGCTGAAGCTTTCTTT	CASSEKRTAEAFF
TRBV7-2	TRBJ1-1	NA	TRBD1	TGTGCCAGCAGAGGGGGCCAGCTTAACACTGAAGCTTTCTTT	CASRGGQLNTEAFF
TRBV4-3	TRBJ2-2	NA	NA	TGCGCCAGCAGCCAAGATGCAGGGGCCTTCGTAATGAACACCGGGGAGCTGTTTTTT	CASSQDAGAFVMNTGELFF
TRBV28	TRBJ2-1	NA	TRBD1	TGTGCCAGCAGTTTCGGGACAGCGTCCTACAATGAGCAGTTCTTC	CASSFGTASYNEQFF
TRBV7-2	TRBJ1-4	NA	TRBD1	TGTGCCAGCAGCTTTGACAGGGCAACTAATGAAAAACTGTTTTTT	CASSFDRATNEKLFF
TRBV15	TRBJ2-1	NA	TRBD2	TGTGCCACCAGCAGAATGACGGGAGGCTCCTACAATGAGCAGTTCTTC	CATSRMTGGSYNEQFF
TRBV9	TRBJ2-2	NA	TRBD1	TGTGCCAGCAGCGTCGCAGGGACAGGGGGGACCGGGGAGCTGTTTTTT	CASSVAGTGGTGELFF